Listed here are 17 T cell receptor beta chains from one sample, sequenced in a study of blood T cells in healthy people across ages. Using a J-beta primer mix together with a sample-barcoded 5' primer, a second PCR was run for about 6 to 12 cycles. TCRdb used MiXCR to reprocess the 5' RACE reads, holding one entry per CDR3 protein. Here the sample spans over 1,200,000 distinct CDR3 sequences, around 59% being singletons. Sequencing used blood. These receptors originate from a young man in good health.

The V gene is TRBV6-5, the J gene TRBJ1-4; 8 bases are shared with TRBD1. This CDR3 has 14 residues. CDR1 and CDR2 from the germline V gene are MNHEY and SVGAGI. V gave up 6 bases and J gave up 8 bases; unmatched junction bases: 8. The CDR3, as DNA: TGTGCCAGCAGCATCAGGGGGCGCGGGGAAAAACTGTTTTTT. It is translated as CASSIRGRGEKLFF.

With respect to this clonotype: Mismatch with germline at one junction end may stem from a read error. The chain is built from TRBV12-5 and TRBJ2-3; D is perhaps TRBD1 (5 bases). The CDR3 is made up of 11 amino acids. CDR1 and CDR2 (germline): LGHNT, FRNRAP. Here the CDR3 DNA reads TGTGCTAGTGGATCGACAGATACGCGGTATTTT. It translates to CASGSTDTRYF.

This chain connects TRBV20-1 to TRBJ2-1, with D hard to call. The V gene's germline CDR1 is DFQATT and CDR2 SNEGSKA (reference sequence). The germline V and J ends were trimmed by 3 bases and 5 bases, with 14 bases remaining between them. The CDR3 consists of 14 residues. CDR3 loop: CSASSTNIDNEQFF. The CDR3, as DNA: TGCAGTGCTAGCTCTACAAATATCGACAATGAGCAGTTCTTC.

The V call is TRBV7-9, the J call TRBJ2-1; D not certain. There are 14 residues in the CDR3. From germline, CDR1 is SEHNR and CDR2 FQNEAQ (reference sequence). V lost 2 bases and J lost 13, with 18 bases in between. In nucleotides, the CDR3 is TGTGCCAGCAGCTTAAATTTGGCTCGTGAGACCCAGTTCTTC. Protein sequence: CASSLNLARETQFF.

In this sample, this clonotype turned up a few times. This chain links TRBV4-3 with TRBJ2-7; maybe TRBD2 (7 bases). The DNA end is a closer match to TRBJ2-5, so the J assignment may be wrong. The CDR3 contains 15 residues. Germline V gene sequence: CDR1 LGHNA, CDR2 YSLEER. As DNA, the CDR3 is TGCGCCAGCAGCCCAGGGTGGGGGGGCTATGAGACCCAGTACTTC. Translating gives CASSPGWGGYETQYF.

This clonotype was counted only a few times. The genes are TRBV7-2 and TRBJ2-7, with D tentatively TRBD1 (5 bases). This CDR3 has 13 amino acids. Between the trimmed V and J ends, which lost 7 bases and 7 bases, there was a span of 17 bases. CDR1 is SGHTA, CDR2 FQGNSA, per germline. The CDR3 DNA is TGTGCCAGCACGCCCGACAGCTACAATGAGCAGTACTTC. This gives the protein CASTPDSYNEQYF. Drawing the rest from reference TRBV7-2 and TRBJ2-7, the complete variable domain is GAGVSQSPSNKVTEKGKDVELRCDPISGHTALYWYRQSLGQGLEFLIYFQGNSAPDKSGLPSDRFSAERTGGSVSTLTIQRTQQEDSAVYLCASTPDSYNEQYFGPGTRLTVT.

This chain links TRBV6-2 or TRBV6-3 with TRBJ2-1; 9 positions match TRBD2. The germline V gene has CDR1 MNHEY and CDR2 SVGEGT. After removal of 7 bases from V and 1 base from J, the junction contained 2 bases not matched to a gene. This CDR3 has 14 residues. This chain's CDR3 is CASKLAGSYNEQFF. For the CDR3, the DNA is TGTGCCAGCAAGCTAGCGGGGTCCTACAATGAGCAGTTCTTC.

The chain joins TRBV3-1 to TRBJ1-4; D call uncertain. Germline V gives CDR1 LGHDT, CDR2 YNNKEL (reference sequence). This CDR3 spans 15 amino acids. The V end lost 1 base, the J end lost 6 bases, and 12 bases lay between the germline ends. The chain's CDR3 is CASSQVVGLDEKLFF. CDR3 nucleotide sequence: TGTGCCAGCAGCCAAGTGGTAGGGTTGGATGAAAAACTGTTTTTT.

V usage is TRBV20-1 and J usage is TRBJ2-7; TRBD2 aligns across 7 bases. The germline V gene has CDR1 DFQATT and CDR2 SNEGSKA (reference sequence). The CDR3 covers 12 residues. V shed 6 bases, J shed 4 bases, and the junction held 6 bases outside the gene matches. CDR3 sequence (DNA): TGCAGTGCAAGGGACTACCAGTACGAGCAGTACTTC. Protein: CSARDYQYEQYF.

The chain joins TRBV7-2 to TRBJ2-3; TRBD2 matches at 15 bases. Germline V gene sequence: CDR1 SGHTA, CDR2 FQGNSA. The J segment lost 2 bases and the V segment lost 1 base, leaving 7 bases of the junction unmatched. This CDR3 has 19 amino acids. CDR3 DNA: TGTGCCAGCAGCTTAGTAGGACTAGCGGGGGGGCCCAACACAGATACGCAGTATTTT. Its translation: CASSLVGLAGGPNTDTQYF.

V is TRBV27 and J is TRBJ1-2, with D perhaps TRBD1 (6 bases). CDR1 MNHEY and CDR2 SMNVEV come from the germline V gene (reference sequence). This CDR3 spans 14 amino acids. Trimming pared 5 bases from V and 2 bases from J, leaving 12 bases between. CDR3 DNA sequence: TGTGCCAGCAGTACCCTGACAGGAAACTATGGCTACACCTTC. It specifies CASSTLTGNYGYTF.

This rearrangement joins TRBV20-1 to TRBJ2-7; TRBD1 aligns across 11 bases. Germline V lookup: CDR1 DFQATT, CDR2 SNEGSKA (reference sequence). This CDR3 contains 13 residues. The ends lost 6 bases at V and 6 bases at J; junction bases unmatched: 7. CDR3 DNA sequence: TGCAGTGCCGAGGGACAGGGGGTTTTCGAGCAGTACTTC. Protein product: CSAEGQGVFEQYF.

The CDR3 DNA is TGTGCCAGCAGTTCCCTACGACAGGGGAGAGCTGGGGCCAACGTCCTGACTTTC. Its translation: CASSSLRQGRAGANVLTF. The rearrangement joins TRBV12-3 or TRBV12-4 to TRBJ2-6, with 8 bases matching TRBD1. CDR3 size: 18 residues. Losses at the gene ends were 4 bases for V and 2 bases for J; bases not matched to a gene: 10.

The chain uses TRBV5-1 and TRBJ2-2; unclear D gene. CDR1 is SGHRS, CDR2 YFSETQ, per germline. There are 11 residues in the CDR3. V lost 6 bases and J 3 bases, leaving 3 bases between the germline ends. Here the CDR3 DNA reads TGCGCCAGCATGTACACCGGGGAGCTGTTTTTT. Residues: CASMYTGELFF.

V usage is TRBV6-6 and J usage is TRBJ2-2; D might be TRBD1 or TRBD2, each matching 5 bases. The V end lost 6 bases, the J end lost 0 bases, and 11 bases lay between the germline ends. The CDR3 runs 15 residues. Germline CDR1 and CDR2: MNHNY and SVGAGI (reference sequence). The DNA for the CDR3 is TGTGCCAGCAGAACCGGGACGGCGAACACCGGGGAGCTGTTTTTT. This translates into CASRTGTANTGELFF.

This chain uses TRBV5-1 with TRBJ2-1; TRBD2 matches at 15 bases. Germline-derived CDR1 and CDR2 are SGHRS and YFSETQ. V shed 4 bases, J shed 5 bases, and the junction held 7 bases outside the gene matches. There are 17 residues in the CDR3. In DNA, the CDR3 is TGCGCCAGCAGCCGGGGACTAGCGGGAGGTCAGGACAATGAGCAGTTCTTC. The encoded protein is CASSRGLAGGQDNEQFF.

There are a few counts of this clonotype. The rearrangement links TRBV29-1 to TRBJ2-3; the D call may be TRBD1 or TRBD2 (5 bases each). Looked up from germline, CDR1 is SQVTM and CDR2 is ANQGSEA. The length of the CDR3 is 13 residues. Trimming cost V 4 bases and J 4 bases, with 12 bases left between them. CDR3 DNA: TGCAGCGTTGGGACTCCAGGGTCAGATACGCAGTATTTT. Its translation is CSVGTPGSDTQYF.